The clone carrying this T cell receptor (beta chain) turned up a few times. Its cognate antigen is unknown. The CDR3 spans 15 residues. Losses at the gene ends were 1 base for V and 7 bases for J; bases not matched to a gene: 7. Germline CDR1 reads LNHDA; CDR2 reads SQIVND (reference sequence). TCRdb re-derived calls from the 5' RACE reads in MiXCR, one entry per CDR3 protein. Altogether roughly 290,000 distinct CDR3 sequences are present, roughly 10% being singletons, with the ten largest covering approximately 6.5%. The sample is drawn from a study of identical twins. Findings and caveats of the study: Abundant beta clonotypes from cord blood had fewer insertions, unlike memory repertoires, which showed none. Twins shared out-of-frame alpha sequences with excess low generation probability.

These data also featured in a second study, about yellow fever vaccine responses in identical twins. That study reports: Twins showed a vaccine T cell response that reportedly seemed partly convergent, partly personalized.

This sequence originates from a woman aged 18-35 years in good health. Sequencing was performed on CD8+ T cells sorted from blood. V gene TRBV19 combines with J gene TRBJ2-1; TRBD2 matches 7 bases. DNA for the CDR3: TGTGCCAGTAGTATAGCTACGGGACTACCTAATGAGCAGTTCTTC. Residues: CASSIATGLPNEQFF.